This T cell receptor beta chain was retrieved from a study of blood T cell repertoires in COVID-19. Whole-study context: Specimens from acute and convalescent COVID-19 originated in the United States, Italy and Spain. PBMCs, B-cell-depleted T cells, or T cells provided the cDNA or gDNA that made up the material.

The germline V gene encodes CDR1 LNHDA and CDR2 SQIVND (reference sequence). The V gene end was trimmed by 7 bases and the J gene end by 2 bases; junction bases not matched to a gene: 8. There are 15 residues in the CDR3. Original data processing: Amplification of reference gene primers was used by the study to estimate nucleated cell counts. This table comes from immunoSEQ multiplex PCR, and its TCRdb copy is limited to in-frame clones, with some not included. The DNA was the basis for D and trimming; V, J and clone size are from that table. The top ten clones hold approximately 11% of a sample with around 130,000 clones, roughly 79% of them seen once.

The sample comprised peripheral blood. This rearrangement joins TRBV19 to TRBJ1-5; TRBD1 matches 7 bases. This TCR was sampled from a human donor in a cohort sampled during active COVID-19. The CDR3 region has the DNA TGTGCCAGTACTGGAAACAGGGGCGGCAATCAGCCCCAGCATTTT. This encodes CASTGNRGGNQPQHF.